The 12 T cell receptor beta chains below all came from one sample that was sequenced in a study of blood T cell repertoires in COVID-19. Clones were sequenced by immunoSEQ multiplex PCR, and TCRdb holds only the in-frame ones, with some missing. The sample consists of around 300,000 clones, 85% to 90% of them appearing once. The sequenced sample was peripheral blood. These receptor sequences come from a woman under 40 with COVID-19, enrolled during active disease.

V usage is TRBV6-5 and J usage is TRBJ1-2, with 9 positions matching TRBD1. Trimming removed 6 bases from V and 14 bases from J; junction bases left unmatched: 13. Germline V CDR1 and CDR2: MNHEY, SVGAGI. The CDR3 length is 13 residues. The CDR3 spells CASSGSWDRADTF. The CDR3 coding sequence is TGTGCCAGCAGCGGTTCGTGGGACAGGGCCGATACCTTC.

V gene TRBV7-3 combines with J gene TRBJ2-5, with 8 bases identical to TRBD1. The germline gives CDR1 SGHTA, CDR2 FQGTGA. The CDR3 is 15 residues long. V shed 5 bases and J 4 bases; nucleotides not matched to a gene: 9. The chain's CDR3 is CASSPGQGWGETQYF. In DNA form, the CDR3 reads TGTGCCAGCAGCCCAGGACAGGGATGGGGAGAGACCCAGTACTTC.

V is TRBV14 and J is TRBJ2-3; TRBD2 agrees at 7 bases. The CDR3 sequence is 15 residues long. Germline V lookup: CDR1 SGHDN, CDR2 FVKESK. Losses at the gene ends were 1 base for V and 6 bases for J; bases not matched to a gene: 7. CDR3 DNA: TGTGCCAGCAGCCAAGCGGGACGGGGGGTGGATACGCAGTATTTT. Protein product: CASSQAGRGVDTQYF.

The chain recombines TRBV19 with TRBJ1-4, with 9 positions matching TRBD1. The CDR3 loop spans 13 amino acids. Germline V gives CDR1 LNHDA, CDR2 SQIVND (reference sequence). V gave up 8 bases and J gave up 10 bases; unmatched junction bases: 8. For the CDR3, the DNA is TGTGCCAGTTTCGGACAGGGGTATGGAAAACTGTTTTTT. Encoded protein: CASFGQGYGKLFF.

The gene calls are TRBV5-6 and TRBJ1-3, with D possibly matching TRBD1 (5 bases). CDR3 length equals 15 residues. Germline-derived CDR1 and CDR2 are SGHDT and YYEEEE. The V end lost 1 base, the J end lost 0 bases, and 8 bases lay between the germline ends. CDR3 protein: CASSLTGFSGNTIYF. In DNA, the CDR3 is TGTGCCAGCAGCTTGACAGGTTTCTCTGGAAACACCATATATTTT.

In this sample, this clone turned up once. This chain uses TRBV27 with TRBJ1-6, with TRBD1 matching over 7 bases. The J segment lost 6 bases and the V segment lost 3 bases, leaving 5 bases of the junction unmatched. This CDR3 contains 15 residues. Per the germline V gene, CDR1 is MNHEY and CDR2 is SMNVEV (reference sequence). CDR3 DNA sequence: TGTGCCAGCAGTTTCTCGGGACAGTCTAATTCACCCCTCCACTTT. Amino acids: CASSFSGQSNSPLHF.

V usage is TRBV19 and J usage is TRBJ1-3, with TRBD1 identical over 7 bases. The V segment lost 2 bases and the J segment 0 bases; nucleotides outside the gene matches: 4. The CDR3 has 16 residues. Germline CDR1 and CDR2: LNHDA and SQIVND (reference sequence). This CDR3 reads CASSIFRGNSGNTIYF. The CDR3 DNA reads as TGTGCCAGTAGTATATTCAGGGGGAACTCTGGAAACACCATATATTTT.

The chain has TRBV21-1 and TRBJ1-2; TRBD1 is the table's D call, not checked against the DNA. TRBV21-1 is tagged as a pseudogene. The CDR3 is made up of 13 amino acids. The CDR3 spells CASSKDGTGGYTF. In DNA form, the CDR3 reads TGTGCCAGCAGCAAAGACGGGACAGGGGGCTACACCTTC.

This sequence joins TRBV10-1 and TRBJ2-7; D possibly corresponds to TRBD2 (5 bases). This CDR3 has 14 residues. V dropped 3 bases and J dropped 2 bases, with 11 bases sitting between them. Germline CDR1 WNHNN, CDR2 SYGVQD (reference sequence). The CDR3 is CASSDLRAPYEQYF. The CDR3, as DNA: TGCGCCAGCAGTGATTTGAGGGCTCCCTACGAGCAGTACTTC.

This clone has just one count. The chain recombines TRBV30 with TRBJ2-7; 8 nucleotides match TRBD2. The CDR3 has 14 amino acids. Germline V CDR1 and CDR2: GTSNPN, SVGIG (reference sequence). Trimming took 0 bases from V and 7 from J; bases not matched to a gene: 8. The CDR3 nucleotides read TGTGCCTGGAGTGTACCAGCGGGAGATTCGGAGCAGTACTTC. The encoded protein is CAWSVPAGDSEQYF.

This clone appeared a single time. This chain joins TRBV5-1 and TRBJ2-7; 10 bases are a match to TRBD2. The V and J ends lost 2 bases and 5 bases, in that order; junction bases with no gene match: 7. CDR1 is SGHRS, CDR2 YFSETQ, per germline. The CDR3 length is 15 residues. The CDR3 coding sequence is TGCGCCAGCAGCTTCAGAGCGGGAGGGTACAACGAGCAGTACTTC. As protein: CASSFRAGGYNEQYF. The whole variable domain, filled in from reference TRBV5-1 and TRBJ2-7, reads KAGVTQTPRYLIKTRGQQVTLSCSPISGHRSVSWYQQTPGQGLQFLFEYFSETQRNKGNFPGRFSGRQFSNSRSEMNVSTLELGDSALYLCASSFRAGGYNEQYFGPGTRLTVT.

V and J are TRBV4-1 and TRBJ1-1; TRBD1 might be the D (5 bases). The germline V gene encodes CDR1 MGHRA and CDR2 YSYEKL. This CDR3 has 15 residues. V dropped 1 base and J dropped 1 base, with 10 bases sitting between them. CDR3 DNA: TGCGCCAGCAGCCAAGTCCCAGGGAAGAACACTGAAGCTTTCTTT. It translates to CASSQVPGKNTEAFF.